The sequence of this TCR beta chain was determined in a study of blood T cell repertoires in COVID-19. The CDR3 consists of 16 residues. Losses at the gene ends were 4 bases for V and 7 bases for J; bases not matched to a gene: 12. Germline CDR1 reads PRHDT; CDR2 reads FYEKMQ (reference sequence). Clones were sequenced by immunoSEQ multiplex PCR, and TCRdb holds only the in-frame ones, with some missing. Of about 71,000 clones in the sample, 82% were seen once. This TCR was sampled from a woman over 75 with acute or convalescent COVID-19. The chain recombines TRBV13 with TRBJ2-1; TRBD2 aligns across 8 bases. Specimen: peripheral blood. The CDR3, as DNA: TGTGCCAGCAGCTCCCCTTTGAGCGGGAGTCGGAATGAGCAGTTCTTC. Residues: CASSSPLSGSRNEQFF.